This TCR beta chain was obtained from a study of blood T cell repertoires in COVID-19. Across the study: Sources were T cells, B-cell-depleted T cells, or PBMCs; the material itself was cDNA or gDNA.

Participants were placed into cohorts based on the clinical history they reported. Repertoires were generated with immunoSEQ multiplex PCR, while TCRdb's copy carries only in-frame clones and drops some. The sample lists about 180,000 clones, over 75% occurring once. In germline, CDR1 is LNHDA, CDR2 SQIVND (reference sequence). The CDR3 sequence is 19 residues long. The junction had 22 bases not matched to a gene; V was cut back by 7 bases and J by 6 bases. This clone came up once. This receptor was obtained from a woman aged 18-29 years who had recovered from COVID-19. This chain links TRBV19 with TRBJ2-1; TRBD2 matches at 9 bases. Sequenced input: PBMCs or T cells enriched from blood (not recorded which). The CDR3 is CASTTPVGAGGHEGNEQFF. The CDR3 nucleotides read TGTGCCAGTACTACCCCCGTAGGAGCGGGAGGTCATGAGGGCAATGAGCAGTTCTTC.